The 12 T cell receptor beta chains given below trace back to one sample, sequenced in a study of neurological immune-mediated disorders. In TCRdb, the 5' RACE reads were re-called with MiXCR into one record per CDR3 protein. The sample carries tens of thousands of distinct CDR3 sequences, around 2.9% recorded once. As to time point: longitudinal time-point 1 (baseline). Sequences were obtained from PBMCs. The origin of the receptors is a woman aged 55 to 70 with multiple sclerosis.

In its sample, this clonotype was seen a few times. The chain carries TRBV7-9 and TRBJ2-1, with 10 bases aligning to TRBD2. V lost 8 bases and J lost 5; bases outside the gene matches: 9. The V gene's germline CDR1 is SEHNR and CDR2 FQNEAQ (reference sequence). The CDR3 has 15 residues. CDR3 amino acids: CASWGGTSEHNEQFF. Here the CDR3 DNA reads TGTGCCAGCTGGGGGGGGACTAGCGAGCACAATGAGCAGTTCTTC.

V gene TRBV29-1 combines with J gene TRBJ2-7; 8 positions match TRBD1. The germline V gene encodes CDR1 SQVTM and CDR2 ANQGSEA. V was clipped by 7 bases and J by 1 base; unmatched bases: 9. The CDR3 consists of 14 residues. The CDR3 sequence: CSAQTGAGSYEQYF. CDR3 coding DNA: TGCAGCGCCCAGACAGGGGCGGGTTCCTACGAGCAGTACTTC.

There are many counts of this clonotype. The chain combines TRBV5-1 with TRBJ2-7; tentatively, D is TRBD1 (7 bases). The length of the CDR3 is 14 residues. The germline gives CDR1 SGHRS, CDR2 YFSETQ. V lost 0 bases, J lost 2 bases, and 9 bases lay in between. CDR3: CASSLARGAYEQYF. The CDR3 coding sequence is TGCGCCAGCAGCTTGGCCAGGGGGGCCTACGAGCAGTACTTC.

Ten or more counts support this clonotype. The chain carries TRBV5-1 and TRBJ1-2; no firm D call. V was clipped by 4 bases and J by 4 bases, with 14 bases between them. The germline V gene encodes CDR1 SGHRS and CDR2 YFSETQ. The CDR3 spans 14 residues. The DNA for the CDR3 is TGCGCCAGCAGCCTAGACAAGGCGGCCTATGGCTACACCTTC. Translated, it gives CASSLDKAAYGYTF.

This clonotype occurred many times. This chain uses TRBV7-2 with TRBJ1-2, with unresolved D. The length of the CDR3 is 12 residues. CDR1 is SGHTA, CDR2 FQGNSA, per germline. The V and J ends lost 5 bases and 7 bases respectively, with 11 bases between them. CDR3 sequence reads: CASSPRTGGYTF. For the CDR3, the DNA is TGTGCCAGCAGCCCAAGGACGGGTGGCTACACCTTC.

This clonotype was recorded at least ten times. The chain is built from TRBV20-1 and TRBJ2-2; a possible D gene is TRBD2 (5 bases). The CDR3 contains 16 residues. Trimming took 0 bases from V and 5 from J, leaving 16 bases between them. Germline V gene data show CDR1 as DFQATT and CDR2 as SNEGSKA (reference sequence). CDR3 protein: CSARDTNSGETGELFF. The CDR3 DNA is TGCAGTGCTAGAGATACGAATTCCGGGGAGACCGGGGAGCTGTTTTTT.

This clonotype was observed many times. The V and J genes are TRBV20-1 and TRBJ1-4, with D maybe TRBD1 (5 bases). This CDR3 is built from 15 residues. V lost 4 bases, J lost 7 bases, and 19 bases lay in between. Germline V lookup: CDR1 DFQATT, CDR2 SNEGSKA (reference sequence). Here the CDR3 reads CSANLPGPRGEKLFF. CDR3 bases: TGCAGTGCTAATCTACCGGGACCCCGAGGTGAAAAACTGTTTTTT.

This clonotype was found many times. The chain carries TRBV5-1 and TRBJ2-3; 7 bases match TRBD2. V shed 4 bases and J 0 bases; nucleotides not matched to a gene: 5. The CDR3 extends over 15 amino acids. CDR1 SGHRS and CDR2 YFSETQ come from the germline V gene. The CDR3 nucleotides read TGCGCCAGCAGCCCACTAGCGAGTAGCACAGATACGCAGTATTTT. Translated, it gives CASSPLASSTDTQYF. The whole variable domain, filled in from reference TRBV5-1 and TRBJ2-3, reads KAGVTQTPRYLIKTRGQQVTLSCSPISGHRSVSWYQQTPGQGLQFLFEYFSETQRNKGNFPGRFSGRQFSNSRSEMNVSTLELGDSALYLCASSPLASSTDTQYFGPGTRLTVL.

At least ten counts were recorded for this clonotype. DNA of the CDR3: TGTGCCAGCAGCTTAGAGACAGGGGGAAACACCATATATTTT. Translation: CASSLETGGNTIYF. V and J are TRBV7-2 and TRBJ1-3; 7 positions agree with TRBD1. The CDR3 spans 14 residues. V was clipped by 1 base and J by 4 bases; unmatched bases: 1. CDR1 is SGHTA and CDR2 is FQGNSA in the germline V gene. Using reference TRBV7-2 and TRBJ1-3 for the parts outside the CDR3, the full variable domain is GAGVSQSPSNKVTEKGKDVELRCDPISGHTALYWYRQSLGQGLEFLIYFQGNSAPDKSGLPSDRFSAERTGGSVSTLTIQRTQQEDSAVYLCASSLETGGNTIYFGEGSWLTVV.

This clonotype has at least ten counts. In DNA form, the CDR3 reads TGTGCCAGCAGCTCGGGTCGAAACACCGGGGAGCTGTTTTTT. It specifies CASSSGRNTGELFF. The chain links TRBV5-5 to TRBJ2-2, with D unresolved. The CDR3 length is 14 residues. Trimming removed 3 bases from V and 2 bases from J, with 8 bases in between. From germline, CDR1 is SGHKS and CDR2 YYEKEE (reference sequence). Filled out from reference TRBV5-5 and TRBJ2-2, the complete variable domain reads DAGVTQSPTHLIKTRGQQVTLRCSPISGHKSVSWYQQVLGQGPQFIFQYYEKEERGRGNFPDRFSARQFPNYSSELNVNALLLGDSALYLCASSSGRNTGELFFGEGSRLTVL.

This clonotype was seen at least ten times. The V and J genes are TRBV5-6 and TRBJ2-7, with TRBD2 as a possible D gene (5 bases). Germline V CDR1 and CDR2: SGHDT, YYEEEE. CDR3 length: 13 residues. The V end lost 2 bases, the J end lost 5 bases, and 11 bases lay between the germline ends. CDR3 DNA: TGTGCCAGCAGCTTAGACACCGGGAACGAGCAGTACTTC. It encodes CASSLDTGNEQYF.

In its sample, this clonotype was seen many times. This CDR3 reads CSARDWTGSDEQFF. Here the CDR3 DNA reads TGCAGTGCTAGAGACTGGACAGGGAGCGATGAGCAGTTCTTC. This chain joins TRBV20-1 and TRBJ2-1, with 8 bases that match TRBD1. The CDR3 sequence is 14 residues long. Per the germline V gene, CDR1 is DFQATT and CDR2 is SNEGSKA (reference sequence). Trimming took 0 bases from V and 8 from J; bases not matched to a gene: 6.